A selection of T cell receptor beta chains follows, all from one sample in a study of low-dose radiotherapy and immunotherapy resistance in tumors. MiXCR was run by TCRdb on the reads, yielding one entry per CDR3 protein. The top ten clones hold roughly 9.4% of a sample with some 38,000 distinct CDR3 sequences, under 25% of them seen once. The sample in question was PBMCs, obtained after low-dose radiotherapy plus immunotherapy. The receptors shown here come from a female donor with ovarian cancer. Each CDR3 is given with its conserved first and last residue. Fields, in order: clone size, J gene, V gene, D gene, CDR3 DNA, CDR3 protein. The D gene is left open where the match is weak. Rows may omit the clone size; those that give it use once, few, many or a size class.

>many|TRBJ2-5|TRBV21-1|-
TGTGCCAGCAGCAAAGCTGGCAGGGGTGAGACCCAGTACTTC
CASSKAGRGETQYF
>many|TRBJ2-7|TRBV30|TRBD2
TGTGCCTTCCGGACTAGCGGATACGAGCAGTACTTC
CAFRTSGYEQYF
>-|TRBJ2-7|TRBV5-1|-
TGCGCCAGCAGCCAGGGTGATAGCTCCTACGAGCAGTACTTC
CASSQGDSSYEQYF
>-|TRBJ2-3|TRBV19|TRBD2
TGTGCCAGTAGCAAGCGGGAGAGCCCAGATACGCAGTATTTT
CASSKRESPDTQYF
>many|TRBJ1-3|TRBV29-1|-
TGCAGCGTTGATCCCGGGGGAAACACCATATATTTT
CSVDPGGNTIYF
>many|TRBJ2-3|TRBV5-1|TRBD1
TGCGCCAGCAGCAGCGGACAGGGAATAGATACGCAGTATTTT
CASSSGQGIDTQYF
>many|TRBJ2-3|TRBV6-2/TRBV6-3|-
TGTGCCAGCAGTTACTCTATGGTCCTAACAGATACGCAGTATTTT
CASSYSMVLTDTQYF
>-|TRBJ2-4|TRBV5-6|TRBD1
TGTGCCAGCAGCTTGGGACAGGGCTACTTGTACTTC
CASSLGQGYLYF
>few|TRBJ2-7|TRBV30|-
TGTGCCTGGAGTGTGGGGACTCCCTACGAGCAGTACTTC
CAWSVGTPYEQYF
>many|TRBJ2-7|TRBV20-1|TRBD1
TGCAGTGCTAGTGTAGACAGGGACGAGCAGTACTTC
CSASVDRDEQYF
>many|TRBJ2-7|TRBV12-3/TRBV12-4|TRBD1
TGTGCCAGCAGCGACCATCGGACAGGGAGCTCCTACGAGCAGTACTTC
CASSDHRTGSSYEQYF
>-|TRBJ2-1|TRBV4-3|TRBD2
TGCGCCAGCAGCCAAGAAGGGGCTAGCGGGAGCCATGAGCAGTTCTTC
CASSQEGASGSHEQFF
>-|TRBJ1-5|TRBV5-8|-
TGTGCCAGCAGCTTGGACCATCTTAGCAATCAGCCCCAGCATTTT
CASSLDHLSNQPQHF
>many|TRBJ2-7|TRBV12-3/TRBV12-4|TRBD2
TGTGCCAGCAGATTTAGCGGGGGGGCAAGGTACGAGCAGTACTTC
CASRFSGGARYEQYF
>many|TRBJ1-5|TRBV28|-
TGTGCCAGCAGTTCCCCTAACAGGGTCCGCTCAAATCAGCCCCAGCATTTT
CASSSPNRVRSNQPQHF